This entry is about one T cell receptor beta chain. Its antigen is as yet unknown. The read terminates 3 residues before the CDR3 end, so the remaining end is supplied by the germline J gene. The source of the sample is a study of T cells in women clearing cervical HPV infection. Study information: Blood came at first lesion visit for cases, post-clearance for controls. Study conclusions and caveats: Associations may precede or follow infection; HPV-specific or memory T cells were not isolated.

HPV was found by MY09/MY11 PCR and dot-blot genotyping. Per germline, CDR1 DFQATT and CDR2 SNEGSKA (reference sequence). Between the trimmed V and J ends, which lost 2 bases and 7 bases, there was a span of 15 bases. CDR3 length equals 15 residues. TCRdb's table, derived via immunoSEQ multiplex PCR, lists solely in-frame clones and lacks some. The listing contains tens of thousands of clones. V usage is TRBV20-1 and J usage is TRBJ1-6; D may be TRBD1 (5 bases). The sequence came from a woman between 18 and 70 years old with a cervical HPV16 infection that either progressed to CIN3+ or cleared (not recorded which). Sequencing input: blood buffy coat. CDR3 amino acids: CSARSGGMNNSPLHF. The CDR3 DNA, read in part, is TGCAGTGCTAGATCGGGGGGGATGAACAATTCACCC.